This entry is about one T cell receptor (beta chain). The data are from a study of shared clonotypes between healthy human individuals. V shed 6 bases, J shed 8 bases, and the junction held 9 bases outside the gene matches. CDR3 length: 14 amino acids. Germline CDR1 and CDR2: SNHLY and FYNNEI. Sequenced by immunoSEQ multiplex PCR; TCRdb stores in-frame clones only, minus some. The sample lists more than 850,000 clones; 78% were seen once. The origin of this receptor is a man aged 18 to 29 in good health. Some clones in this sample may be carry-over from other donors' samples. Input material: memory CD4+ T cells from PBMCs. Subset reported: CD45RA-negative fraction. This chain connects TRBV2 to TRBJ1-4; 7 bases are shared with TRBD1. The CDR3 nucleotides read TGTGCCAGCAGCAAGACAGGGTTCGGGGAAAAACTGTTTTTT. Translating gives CASSKTGFGEKLFF. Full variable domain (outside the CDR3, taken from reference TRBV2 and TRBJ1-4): EPEVTQTPSHQVTQMGQEVILRCVPISNHLYFYWYRQILGQKVEFLVSFYNNEISEKSEIFDDQFSVERPDGSNFTLKIRSTKLEDSAMYFCASSKTGFGEKLFFGSGTQLSVL.